The rows below give T cell receptor beta chains drawn from one sample of a study of T cells in tumors after PD-1 blockade. The assay was immunoSEQ multiplex PCR, and TCRdb's table has in-frame clones only and misses some. The sample holds approximately 60,000 clones, 74% seen once. The specimen comprised PBMCs, sampled after anti-PD-1 treatment. The receptor source for this set is a human donor with basal cell carcinoma. Both conserved end residues are part of each CDR3.

cdr3_aa,j_call,v_call,cdr3_length
CASRRPESTQRHAPDEQFF,TRBJ2-1,TRBV2,19
CASSQGTNTGELFF,TRBJ2-2,TRBV6-4,14
CASSLDPGSNTGELFF,TRBJ2-2,TRBV5-5,16
CASSLVAGGPTEQFF,TRBJ2-1,TRBV5-1,15
CASSLAGQGEQYF,TRBJ2-7,TRBV7-9,13
CASSLSDRVTEAFF,TRBJ1-1,TRBV7-6,14
CASRTNQPQHF,TRBJ1-5,TRBV6-5,11
CASSLGTSGGTTKTQYF,TRBJ2-5,TRBV7-9,17
CASSLVGMNTEAFF,TRBJ1-1,TRBV7-9,14
CASSGNRVQETQYF,TRBJ2-5,TRBV2,14
CSVAQGFTEAFF,TRBJ1-1,TRBV29-1,12
CASSPKSRFQETQYF,TRBJ2-5,TRBV18,15
CASSDRVSQPQHF,TRBJ1-5,TRBV6-1,13
CASRPSLDTEAFF,TRBJ1-1,TRBV3-1/TRBV3-2,13
CASSRLADRGGETQYF,TRBJ2-5,TRBV5-6,16
CASSLTASNTEAFF,TRBJ1-1,TRBV27,14
CASSGARTTSYEQYF,TRBJ2-7,TRBV2,15
CASSPLPLETQYF,TRBJ2-5,TRBV18,13
CASSTRGGRSYYEQYF,TRBJ2-7,TRBV7-8,16
CASRTPGAGEGGTQYF,TRBJ2-5,TRBV19,16
CASSIGQERDTQYF,TRBJ2-3,TRBV11-3,14
CAWSVPDNLNGELFF,TRBJ2-2,TRBV30,15
CASSIVTSTDTQYF,TRBJ2-3,TRBV19,14
CASSQTGEGRYEQYF,TRBJ2-7,TRBV3-1/TRBV3-2,15
CASSDPAGGSYNEQFF,TRBJ2-1,TRBV28,16
CASSPGEGELFF,TRBJ2-2,TRBV6-5,12
CASSPPTGPDYGYTF,TRBJ1-2,TRBV18,15
CASSLQRGNQETQYF,TRBJ2-5,TRBV5-4,15
CATSDSRSETVTGELFF,TRBJ2-2,TRBV24-1,17